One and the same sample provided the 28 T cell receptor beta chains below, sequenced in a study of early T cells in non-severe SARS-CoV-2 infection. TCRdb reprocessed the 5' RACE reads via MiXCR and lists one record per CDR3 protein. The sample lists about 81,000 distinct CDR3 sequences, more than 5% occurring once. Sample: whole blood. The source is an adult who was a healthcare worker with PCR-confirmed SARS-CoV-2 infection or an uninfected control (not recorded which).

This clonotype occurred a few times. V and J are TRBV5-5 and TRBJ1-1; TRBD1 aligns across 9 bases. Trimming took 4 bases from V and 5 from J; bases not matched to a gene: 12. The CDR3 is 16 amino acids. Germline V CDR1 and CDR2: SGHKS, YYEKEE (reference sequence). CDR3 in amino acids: CASSAGRTGAGTEAFF. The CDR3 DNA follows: TGTGCCAGCAGCGCAGGACGGACAGGGGCGGGGACTGAAGCTTTCTTT.

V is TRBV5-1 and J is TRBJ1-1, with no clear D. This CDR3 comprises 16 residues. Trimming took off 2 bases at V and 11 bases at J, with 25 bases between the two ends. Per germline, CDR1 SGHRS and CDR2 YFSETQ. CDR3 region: CASSLQASGGGRNAFF. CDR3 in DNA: TGCGCCAGCAGCTTACAAGCTTCCGGAGGAGGACGGAATGCTTTCTTT.

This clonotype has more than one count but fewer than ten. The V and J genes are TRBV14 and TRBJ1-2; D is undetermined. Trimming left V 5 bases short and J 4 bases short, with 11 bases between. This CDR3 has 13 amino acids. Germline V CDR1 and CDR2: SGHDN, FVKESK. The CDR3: CASSGGPLYGYTF. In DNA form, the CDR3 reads TGTGCCAGCAGCGGAGGACCGCTCTATGGCTACACCTTC.

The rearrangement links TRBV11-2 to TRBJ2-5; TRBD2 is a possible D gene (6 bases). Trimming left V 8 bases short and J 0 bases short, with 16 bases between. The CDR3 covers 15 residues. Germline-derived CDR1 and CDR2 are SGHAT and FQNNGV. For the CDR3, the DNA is TGTGCCAGCCGACGGAGGGGACTCGACCAAGAGACCCAGTACTTC. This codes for CASRRRGLDQETQYF. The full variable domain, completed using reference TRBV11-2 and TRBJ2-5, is EAGVAQSPRYKIIEKRQSVAFWCNPISGHATLYWYQQILGQGPKLLIQFQNNGVVDDSQLPKDRFSAERLKGVDSTLKIQPAKLEDSAVYLCASRRRGLDQETQYFGPGTRLLVL.

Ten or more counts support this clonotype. The CDR3 sequence is CASSWTASGEQYF. The CDR3 bases are TGTGCCAGCAGCTGGACGGCCAGCGGCGAGCAGTACTTC. The gene calls are TRBV7-9 and TRBJ2-7, with D possibly matching TRBD2 (5 bases). Germline lookup yields CDR1 SEHNR and CDR2 FQNEAQ (reference sequence). Deletions cut 4 bases from V and 6 bases from J, with 13 bases between. CDR3 length equals 13 residues.

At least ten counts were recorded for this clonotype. CDR3 nucleotides: TGCGCCAGCAGCTTGGCCCCAGAGAACTATGGCTACACCTTC. Translating gives CASSLAPENYGYTF. The chain joins TRBV5-1 to TRBJ1-2; D remains ambiguous. Germline CDR1 is SGHRS and CDR2 is YFSETQ. The CDR3 is 14 residues long. Deletions cut 0 bases from V and 2 bases from J, with 8 bases between.

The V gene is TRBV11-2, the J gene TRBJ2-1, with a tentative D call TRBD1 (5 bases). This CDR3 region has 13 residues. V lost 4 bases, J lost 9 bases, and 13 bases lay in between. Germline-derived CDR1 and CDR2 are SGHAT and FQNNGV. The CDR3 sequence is CASSSQVGSEQFF. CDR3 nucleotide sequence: TGTGCCAGCAGCTCACAGGTCGGATCTGAGCAGTTCTTC.

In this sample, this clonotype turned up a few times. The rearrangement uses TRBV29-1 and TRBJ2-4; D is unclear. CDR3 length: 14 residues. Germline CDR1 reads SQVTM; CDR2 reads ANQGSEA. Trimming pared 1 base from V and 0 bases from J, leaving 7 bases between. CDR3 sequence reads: CSVEGDGAKNIQYF. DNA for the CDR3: TGCAGCGTTGAAGGGGATGGAGCCAAAAACATTCAGTACTTC.

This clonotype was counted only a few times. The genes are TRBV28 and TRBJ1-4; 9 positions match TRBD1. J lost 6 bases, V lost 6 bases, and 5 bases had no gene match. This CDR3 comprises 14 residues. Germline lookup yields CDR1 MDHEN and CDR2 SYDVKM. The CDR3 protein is CASRPDRGDEKLFF. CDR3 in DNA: TGTGCCAGCAGACCCGACAGGGGGGATGAAAAACTGTTTTTT.

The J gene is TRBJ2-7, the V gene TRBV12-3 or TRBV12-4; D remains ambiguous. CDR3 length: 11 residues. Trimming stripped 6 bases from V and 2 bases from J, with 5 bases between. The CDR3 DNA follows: TGTGCCAGCAGGAAGACCTACGAGCAGTACTTC. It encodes CASRKTYEQYF.

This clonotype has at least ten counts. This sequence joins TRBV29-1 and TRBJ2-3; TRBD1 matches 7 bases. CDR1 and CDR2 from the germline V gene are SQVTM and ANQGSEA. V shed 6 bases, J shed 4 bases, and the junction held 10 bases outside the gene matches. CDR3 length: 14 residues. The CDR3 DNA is TGCAGCGTGAAAGACAGGGAAGGGGCAGATACGCAGTATTTT. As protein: CSVKDREGADTQYF.

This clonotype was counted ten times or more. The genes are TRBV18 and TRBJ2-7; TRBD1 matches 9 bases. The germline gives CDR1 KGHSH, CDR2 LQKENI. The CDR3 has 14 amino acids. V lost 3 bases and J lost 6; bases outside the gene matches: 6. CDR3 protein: CASSPGTGLGEQYF. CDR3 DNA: TGTGCCAGCTCACCCGGGACAGGGCTTGGCGAGCAGTACTTC.

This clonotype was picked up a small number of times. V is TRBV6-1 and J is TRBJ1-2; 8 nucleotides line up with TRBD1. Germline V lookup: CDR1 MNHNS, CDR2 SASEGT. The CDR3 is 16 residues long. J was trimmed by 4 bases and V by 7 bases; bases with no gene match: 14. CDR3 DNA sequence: TGTGCCAGCACCGGATTGGACAGGGTGGATTCCTATGGCTACACCTTC. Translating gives CASTGLDRVDSYGYTF.

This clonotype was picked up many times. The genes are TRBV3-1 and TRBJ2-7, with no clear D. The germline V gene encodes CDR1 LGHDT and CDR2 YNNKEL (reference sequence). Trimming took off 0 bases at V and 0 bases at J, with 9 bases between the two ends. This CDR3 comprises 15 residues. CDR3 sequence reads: CASSQDVGFSYEQYF. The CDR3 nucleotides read TGTGCCAGCAGCCAAGATGTAGGGTTCTCCTACGAGCAGTACTTC.

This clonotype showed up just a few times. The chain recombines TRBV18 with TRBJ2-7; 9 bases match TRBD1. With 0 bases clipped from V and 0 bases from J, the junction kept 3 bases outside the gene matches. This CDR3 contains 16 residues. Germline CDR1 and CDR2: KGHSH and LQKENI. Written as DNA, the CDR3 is TGTGCCAGCTCACCACCAGACAGGGGGTACTCCTACGAGCAGTACTTC. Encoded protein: CASSPPDRGYSYEQYF.

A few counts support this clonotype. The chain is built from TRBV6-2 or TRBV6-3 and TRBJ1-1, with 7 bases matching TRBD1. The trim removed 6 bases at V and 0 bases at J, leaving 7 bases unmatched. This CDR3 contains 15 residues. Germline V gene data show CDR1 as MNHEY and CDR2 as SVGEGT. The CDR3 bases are TGTGCCAGCAGCGTCATGGGACAGATGAACACTGAAGCTTTCTTT. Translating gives CASSVMGQMNTEAFF.

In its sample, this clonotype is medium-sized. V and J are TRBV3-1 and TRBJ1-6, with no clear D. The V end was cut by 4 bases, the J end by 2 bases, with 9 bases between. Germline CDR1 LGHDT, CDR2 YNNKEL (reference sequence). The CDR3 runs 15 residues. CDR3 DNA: TGTGCCAGCAGCCCCGGAATAACCTATAATTCACCCCTCCACTTT. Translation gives CASSPGITYNSPLHF.

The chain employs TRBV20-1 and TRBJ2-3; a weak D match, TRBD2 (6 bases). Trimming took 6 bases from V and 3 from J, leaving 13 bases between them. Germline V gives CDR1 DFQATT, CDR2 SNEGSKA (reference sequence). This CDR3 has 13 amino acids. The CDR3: CSAISTSTDTQYF. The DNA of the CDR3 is TGCAGTGCCATTTCGACTAGTACAGATACGCAGTATTTT.

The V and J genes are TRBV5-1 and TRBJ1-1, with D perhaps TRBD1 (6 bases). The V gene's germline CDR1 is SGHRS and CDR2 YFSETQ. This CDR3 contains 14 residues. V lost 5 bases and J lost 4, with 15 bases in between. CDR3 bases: TGCGCCAGCAGGGCTGGGGGCTCGGGCACTGAAGCTTTCTTT. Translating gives CASRAGGSGTEAFF.

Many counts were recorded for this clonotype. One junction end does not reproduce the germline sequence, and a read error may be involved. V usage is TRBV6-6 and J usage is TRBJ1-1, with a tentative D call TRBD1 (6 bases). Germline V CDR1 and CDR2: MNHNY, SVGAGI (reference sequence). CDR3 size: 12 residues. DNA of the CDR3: TGTGCCAGCAAACAGGGACACACAGAAGCTTTCTTT. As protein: CASKQGHTEAFF.

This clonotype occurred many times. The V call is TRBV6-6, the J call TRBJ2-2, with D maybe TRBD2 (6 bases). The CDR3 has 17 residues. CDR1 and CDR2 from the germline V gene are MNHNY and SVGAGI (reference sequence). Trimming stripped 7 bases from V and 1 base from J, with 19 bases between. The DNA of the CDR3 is TGTGCCAGCACCCCGGGGGTAGCGGAGGGGAACACCGGGGAGCTGTTTTTT. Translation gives CASTPGVAEGNTGELFF.

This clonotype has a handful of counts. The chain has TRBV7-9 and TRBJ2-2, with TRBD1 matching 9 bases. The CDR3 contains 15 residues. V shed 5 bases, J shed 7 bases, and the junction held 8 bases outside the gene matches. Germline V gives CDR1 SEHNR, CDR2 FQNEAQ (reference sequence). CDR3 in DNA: TGTGCCAGCAGCACCCGACAGGGGGAGTACGGGGAGCTGTTTTTT. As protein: CASSTRQGEYGELFF.

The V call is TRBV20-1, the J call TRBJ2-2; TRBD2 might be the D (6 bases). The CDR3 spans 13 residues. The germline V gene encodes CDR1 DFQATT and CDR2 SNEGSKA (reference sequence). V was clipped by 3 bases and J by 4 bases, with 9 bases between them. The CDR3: CSASGSGTGELFF. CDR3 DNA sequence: TGCAGTGCTAGCGGGAGTGGCACCGGGGAGCTGTTTTTT.

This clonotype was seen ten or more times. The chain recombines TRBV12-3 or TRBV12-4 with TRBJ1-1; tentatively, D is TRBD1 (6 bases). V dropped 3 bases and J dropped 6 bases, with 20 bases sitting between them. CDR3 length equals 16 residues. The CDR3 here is CASSLGPGGQGPEAFF. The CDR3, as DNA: TGTGCCAGCAGTTTGGGGCCCGGGGGACAAGGACCTGAAGCTTTCTTT.

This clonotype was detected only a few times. In nucleotides, the CDR3 is TGTGCCAGCAAACTAGCGGGGTGGAATGATGGGCAGTTCTTC. It specifies CASKLAGWNDGQFF. The chain links TRBV2 to TRBJ2-1; 10 nucleotides line up with TRBD2. V dropped 7 bases and J dropped 12; count of bases not matched to a gene: 12. This CDR3 spans 14 amino acids. Germline CDR1 reads SNHLY; CDR2 reads FYNNEI.

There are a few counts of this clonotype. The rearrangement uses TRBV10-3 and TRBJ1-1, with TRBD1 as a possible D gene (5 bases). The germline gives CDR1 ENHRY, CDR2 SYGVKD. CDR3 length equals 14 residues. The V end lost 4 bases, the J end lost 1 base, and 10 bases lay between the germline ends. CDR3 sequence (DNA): TGTGCCATCAGTGCCGGGGGACCGAACACTGAAGCTTTCTTT. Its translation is CAISAGGPNTEAFF.

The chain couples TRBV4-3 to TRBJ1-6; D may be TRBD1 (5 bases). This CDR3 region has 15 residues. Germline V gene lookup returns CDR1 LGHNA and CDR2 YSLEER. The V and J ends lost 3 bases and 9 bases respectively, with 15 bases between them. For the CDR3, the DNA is TGCGCCAGCAGCCAGGGACGCCGGCGGGGTTCACCCCTCCACTTT. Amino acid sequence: CASSQGRRRGSPLHF.

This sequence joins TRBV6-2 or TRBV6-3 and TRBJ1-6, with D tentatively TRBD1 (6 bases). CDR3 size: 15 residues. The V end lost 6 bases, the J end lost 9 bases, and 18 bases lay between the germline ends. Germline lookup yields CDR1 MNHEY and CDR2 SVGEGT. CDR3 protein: CASRFNRERPSPLHF. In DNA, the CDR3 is TGTGCCAGCAGATTCAACAGGGAGCGGCCTTCACCCCTCCACTTT.